The present T cell receptor beta chain was sequenced within a study of beta chain features in type 1 diabetes. Across the study: Patients and healthy donors were similar in age, gender and cell yields.

The sequenced template was cDNA made from the entire isolated RNA. The method was immunoSEQ multiplex PCR; TCRdb's version includes in-frame clones alone and lacks a portion of them. The repertoire holds about 290,000 clones, with 8% as singletons. General study results and limits: Whether HLA type influences TCRB rearrangement remained unresolved here.

Every participating donor gave one draw, a heparinised blood sample averaging roughly 0.12 L. This clone came up many times. The antigen remains unidentified. The sample comprised central memory CD4+ T cells from blood. The receptor's source is a woman aged 18-30 years in good health.

The CDR3 reads CASSPGQGYEQYV. The CDR3 bases are TGTGCCAGCAGCCCGGGACAGGGCTACGAGCAGTACGTC. The rearrangement links TRBV7-9 to TRBJ2-7, with 9 bases that match TRBD1. Germline CDR1 reads SEHNR; CDR2 reads FQNEAQ (reference sequence). Trimming removed 5 bases from V and 3 bases from J; junction bases left unmatched: 2. The CDR3 has 13 residues.